Detailed here is one T cell receptor beta chain. The sample is drawn from a study of blood T cell repertoires in COVID-19. Turning to the study itself: Sites in the United States, Italy and Spain provided acute and convalescent COVID-19 samples.

The CDR3 spans 12 residues. Deletions cut 1 base from V and 4 bases from J, with 5 bases between. Data came from immunoSEQ multiplex PCR; TCRdb stores just in-frame clones and leaves some out. The repertoire holds 200,000 to 250,000 clones, with roughly 81% as singletons. Input material: peripheral blood. V usage is TRBV12-3 or TRBV12-4 and J usage is TRBJ2-7; no firm D call. This sequence originates from a woman aged 45-65 years with active or convalescent COVID-19. CDR3 amino acids: CASSLGRYEQYF. CDR3 nucleotide sequence: TGTGCCAGCAGTTTAGGGAGATACGAGCAGTACTTC.